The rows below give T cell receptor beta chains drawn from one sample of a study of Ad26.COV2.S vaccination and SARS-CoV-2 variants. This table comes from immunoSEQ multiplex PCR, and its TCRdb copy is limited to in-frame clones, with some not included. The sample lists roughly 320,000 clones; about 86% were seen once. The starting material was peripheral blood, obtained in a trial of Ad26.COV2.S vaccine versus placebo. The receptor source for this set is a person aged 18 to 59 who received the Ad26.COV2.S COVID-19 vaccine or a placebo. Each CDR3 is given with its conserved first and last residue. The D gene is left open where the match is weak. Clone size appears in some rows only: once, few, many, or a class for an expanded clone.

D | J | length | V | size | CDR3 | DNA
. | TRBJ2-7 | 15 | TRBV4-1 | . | CASSQGIDAGYEQYF | TGCGCCAGCAGCCAAGGGATCGACGCTGGGTACGAGCAGTACTTC
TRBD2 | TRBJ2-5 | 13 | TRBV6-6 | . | CASRSGGQETQYF | TGTGCCAGCAGAAGCGGGGGTCAAGAGACCCAGTACTTC
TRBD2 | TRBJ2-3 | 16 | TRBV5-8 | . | CASSLGTSGGVDTQYF | TGTGCCAGCAGCTTGGGGACTAGCGGGGGGGTTGATACGCAGTATTTT
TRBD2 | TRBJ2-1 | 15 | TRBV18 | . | CASSRPVAGGYEQFF | TGTGCCAGCTCACGTCCTGTAGCGGGGGGCTATGAGCAGTTCTTC
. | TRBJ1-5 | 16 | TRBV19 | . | CASSEKTGSYNQPQHF | TGTGCCAGTAGTGAAAAAACAGGGAGCTACAATCAGCCCCAGCATTTT
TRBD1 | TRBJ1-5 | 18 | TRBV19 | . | CASSIRDRGPYSNQPQHF | TGTGCCAGTAGTATAAGGGACAGGGGCCCCTATAGCAATCAGCCCCAGCATTTT
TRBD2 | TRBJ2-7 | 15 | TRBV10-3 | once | CAISDRIAGLGEQYF | TGTGCCATCAGTGATAGAATAGCGGGGTTGGGCGAGCAGTACTTC
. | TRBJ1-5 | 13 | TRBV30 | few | CAWSVQGNQPQHF | TGTGCCTGGAGTGTACAAGGGAACCAGCCCCAGCATTTT
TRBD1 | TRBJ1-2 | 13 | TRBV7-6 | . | CASSAGTGGGYTF | TGTGCCAGCAGCGCCGGGACAGGGGGTGGCTACACCTTC
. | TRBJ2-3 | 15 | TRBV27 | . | CASSLYPGTTDTQYF | TGTGCCAGCAGTTTATACCCGGGGACCACAGATACGCAGTATTTT
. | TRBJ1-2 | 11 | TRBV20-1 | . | CSPRGQYGYTF | TGCAGTCCAAGAGGACAGTACGGCTACACCTTC
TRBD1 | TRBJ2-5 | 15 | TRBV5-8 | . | CASSLGYRGEETQYF | TGTGCCAGCAGCTTGGGGTACAGGGGTGAAGAGACCCAGTACTTC
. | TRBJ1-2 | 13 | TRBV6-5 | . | CASSYGVDYGYTF | TGTGCCAGCAGTTACGGGGTAGACTATGGCTACACCTTC
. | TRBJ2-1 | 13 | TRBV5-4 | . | CASSFPAGNEQFF | TGTGCCAGCAGCTTTCCGGCAGGCAATGAGCAGTTCTTC
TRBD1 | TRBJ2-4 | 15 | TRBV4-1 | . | CASSQVGQGANIQYF | TGCGCCAGCAGCCAAGTGGGACAGGGGGCCAACATTCAGTACTTC
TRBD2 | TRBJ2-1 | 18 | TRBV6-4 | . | CASSRLAGGLSSYNEQFF | TGTGCCAGCAGTCGACTAGCGGGGGGCCTGAGCTCCTACAATGAGCAGTTCTTC
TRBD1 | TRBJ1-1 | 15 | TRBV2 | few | CASTPTGALNTEAFF | TGTGCCAGCACCCCGACAGGGGCATTGAACACTGAAGCTTTCTTT
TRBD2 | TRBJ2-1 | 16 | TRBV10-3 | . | CAISESTSGATNEQFF | TGTGCCATCAGTGAGTCGACTAGCGGGGCCACAAATGAGCAGTTCTTC
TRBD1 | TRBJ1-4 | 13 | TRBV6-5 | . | CASKLQGNEKLFF | TGTGCCAGCAAACTACAGGGGAATGAAAAACTGTTTTTT
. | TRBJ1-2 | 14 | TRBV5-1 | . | CASSLEGQSYGYTF | TGCGCCAGCAGCTTGGAAGGCCAGAGCTATGGCTACACCTTC
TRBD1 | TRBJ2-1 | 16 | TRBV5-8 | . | CASSGYKDRGSVEQFF | TGTGCCAGCAGCGGGTATAAAGACAGGGGGAGTGTTGAGCAGTTCTTC
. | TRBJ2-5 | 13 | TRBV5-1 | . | CASKRGPQETQYF | TGCGCCAGCAAACGGGGACCCCAAGAGACCCAGTACTTC
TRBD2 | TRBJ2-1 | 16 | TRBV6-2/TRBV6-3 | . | CASSYFPSGGAYEQFF | TGTGCCAGCAGTTACTTCCCGAGCGGGGGGGCCTATGAGCAGTTCTTC
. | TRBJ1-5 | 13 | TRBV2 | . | CASSEWGPQPQHF | TGTGCCAGCAGTGAGTGGGGCCCCCAGCCCCAGCATTTT
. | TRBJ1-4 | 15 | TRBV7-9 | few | CASSAQGGGKEKLFF | TGTGCCAGCAGCGCACAGGGTGGAGGAAAAGAAAAACTGTTTTTT
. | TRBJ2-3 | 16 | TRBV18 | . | CASSPQGLTSTDTQYF | TGTGCCAGCTCACCACAGGGACTTACATCCACAGATACGCAGTATTTT
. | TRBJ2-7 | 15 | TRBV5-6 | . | CASSLIKGISYEQYF | TGTGCCAGCAGCTTGATCAAGGGGATCTCCTACGAGCAGTACTTC
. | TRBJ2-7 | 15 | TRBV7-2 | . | CASSPRRGAPSEQYF | TGTGCCAGCAGCCCTAGGAGAGGGGCCCCCTCCGAGCAGTACTTC
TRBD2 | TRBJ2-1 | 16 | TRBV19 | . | CASSKGTSGGANEQFF | TGTGCCAGTAGTAAGGGGACTAGCGGGGGGGCGAATGAGCAGTTCTTC